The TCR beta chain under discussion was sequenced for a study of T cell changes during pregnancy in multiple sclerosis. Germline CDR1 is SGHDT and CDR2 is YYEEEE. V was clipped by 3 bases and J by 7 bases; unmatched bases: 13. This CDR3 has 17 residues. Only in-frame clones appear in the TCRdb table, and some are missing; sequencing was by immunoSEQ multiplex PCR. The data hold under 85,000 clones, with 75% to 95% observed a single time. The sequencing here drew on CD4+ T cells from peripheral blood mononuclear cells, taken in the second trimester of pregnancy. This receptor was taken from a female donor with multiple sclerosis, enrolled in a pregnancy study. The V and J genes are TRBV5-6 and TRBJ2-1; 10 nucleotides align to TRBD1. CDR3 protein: CASSSVNRDRGVNEQFF. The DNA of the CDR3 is TGTGCCAGCAGCTCGGTAAACCGGGACAGGGGTGTTAATGAGCAGTTCTTC.